The 29 T cell receptor beta chains below all came from one sample that was sequenced in a study of cytomegalovirus exposure and HLA in healthy donors. The PCR used 60 Vbeta and 13 Jbeta primers. Assay used: immunoSEQ multiplex PCR; TCRdb lists only in-frame clones, some missing. Of about 87,000 clones in the sample, over 65% were seen once. The source material was PBMCs. The receptors were gathered from a young man in good health and CMV-seropositive.

The chain is built from TRBV6-5 and TRBJ1-5; the match to TRBD1 covers 8 bases. Looked up from germline, CDR1 is MNHEY and CDR2 is SVGAGI. J was trimmed by 4 bases and V by 6 bases; bases with no gene match: 5. This CDR3 spans 14 amino acids. CDR3 sequence reads: CASSLRTGNQPQHF. In DNA, the CDR3 is TGTGCCAGCAGCCTTCGGACAGGGAATCAGCCCCAGCATTTT.

The chain combines TRBV9 with TRBJ1-4; no firm D call. The V gene's germline CDR1 is SGDLS and CDR2 YYNGEE. The CDR3 loop spans 14 amino acids. The germline V and J ends were trimmed by 3 bases and 8 bases, with 14 bases remaining between them. CDR3 bases: TGTGCCAGCAGCGCGCGGGGAGATGGCGAAAAACTGTTTTTT. As protein: CASSARGDGEKLFF.

Here the CDR3 reads CASSLPATGLRGYEQYF. The DNA for the CDR3 is TGTGCCAGCAGCCTCCCGGCGACAGGCCTCCGAGGATACGAGCAGTACTTC. This chain links TRBV7-9 with TRBJ2-7; D may be TRBD1 (6 bases). CDR1 and CDR2 from the germline V gene are SEHNR and FQNEAQ (reference sequence). Trimming cost V 5 bases and J 4 bases, with 24 bases left between them. This CDR3 contains 17 residues.

The rearrangement uses TRBV9 and TRBJ2-7, with D possibly being TRBD1 (5 bases). This CDR3 comprises 13 residues. Trimming shortened V by 0 bases and J by 6 bases, and 10 bases separated the two germline ends. Looked up from germline, CDR1 is SGDLS and CDR2 is YYNGEE. CDR3: CASSVGQLAEQYF. CDR3 sequence (DNA): TGTGCCAGCAGCGTAGGACAGCTCGCCGAGCAGTACTTC.

The rearrangement uses TRBV5-1 and TRBJ2-7; D is uncertain. The germline CDR1 and CDR2 sequences are SGHRS and YFSETQ. Trimming removed 2 bases from V and 2 bases from J, with 8 bases in between. The CDR3 loop spans 13 amino acids. CDR3 amino acids: CASSFGLAYEQYF. CDR3 bases: TGCGCCAGCAGCTTCGGTCTAGCCTACGAGCAGTACTTC.

The chain carries TRBV9 and TRBJ1-4; 9 bases map to TRBD1. Germline CDR1 and CDR2: SGDLS and YYNGEE. The CDR3 extends over 15 amino acids. The J segment lost 7 bases and the V segment lost 4 bases, leaving 8 bases of the junction unmatched. CDR3 coding DNA: TGTGCCAGCAGCCTCTTGGCGGACAGGGGTGAAAAACTGTTTTTT. This encodes CASSLLADRGEKLFF.

The gene calls are TRBV27 and TRBJ2-7; 8 nucleotides line up with TRBD2. Germline CDR1 MNHEY, CDR2 SMNVEV (reference sequence). V gave up 3 bases and J gave up 2 bases; unmatched junction bases: 9. This CDR3 region has 16 residues. CDR3 loop: CASSFASVGGAYEQYF. DNA for the CDR3: TGTGCCAGCAGTTTCGCCTCGGTCGGGGGGGCCTACGAGCAGTACTTC.

The chain carries TRBV6-1 and TRBJ2-7, with no clear D. Looked up from germline, CDR1 is MNHNS and CDR2 is SASEGT. This CDR3 comprises 11 residues. V gave up 2 bases and J gave up 4 bases, with 3 bases separating them. In DNA form, the CDR3 reads TGTGCCAGCAGTGAATTATACGAGCAGTACTTC. Its protein product is CASSELYEQYF.

This rearrangement joins TRBV5-1 to TRBJ1-2; D gene unclear. This CDR3 has 14 amino acids. CDR1 is SGHRS and CDR2 is YFSETQ in the germline V gene. Trimming pared 2 bases from V and 1 base from J, leaving 9 bases between. DNA of the CDR3: TGCGCCAGCAGCTTACGAGTAGATAACTATGGCTACACCTTC. As protein: CASSLRVDNYGYTF.

About this clone itself: At one of its ends the junction is not consistent with the germline gene, which may arise from a read error. In nucleotides, the CDR3 is TGCAGCGTTGAAGAAGGGGGTTACGGCTACCCCTTC. Translated: CSVEEGGYGYPF. The chain couples TRBV29-1 to TRBJ1-2, with D tentatively TRBD1 (6 bases). In germline, CDR1 is SQVTM, CDR2 ANQGSEA. CDR3 length equals 12 residues.

The rearrangement uses TRBV4-1 and TRBJ1-1, with 7 bases identical to TRBD1. CDR3 length equals 16 residues. Germline trimming cut 1 base from V and 0 bases from J; bases unmatched to any gene: 5. Germline assignment: CDR1 MGHRA and CDR2 YSYEKL. CDR3 protein: CASSQVRTGLNTEAFF. The CDR3 nucleotides read TGCGCCAGCAGCCAAGTTAGGACAGGACTGAACACTGAAGCTTTCTTT.

V is TRBV2 and J is TRBJ1-2; TRBD1 is a possible D gene (6 bases). This CDR3 contains 10 residues. Trimming pared 11 bases from V and 6 bases from J, leaving 10 bases between. Germline loops: CDR1 SNHLY, CDR2 FYNNEI. This CDR3 is CAVKGDGYTF. CDR3 DNA sequence: TGTGCCGTGAAGGGGGATGGCTACACCTTC.

The genes are TRBV2 and TRBJ2-1; D perhaps matches TRBD2 (5 bases). Germline V gene data show CDR1 as SNHLY and CDR2 as FYNNEI. V gave up 11 bases and J gave up 10 bases, with 15 bases separating them. This CDR3 region has 11 residues. The CDR3 spells CASLAGWEQFF. DNA of the CDR3: TGTGCCTCCTTGGCGGGCTGGGAGCAGTTCTTC.

The chain recombines TRBV19 with TRBJ1-4, with TRBD1 matching 7 bases. After removal of 8 bases from V and 8 bases from J, the junction contained 14 bases not matched to a gene. The CDR3 is 15 amino acids. Germline CDR1 is LNHDA and CDR2 is SQIVND (reference sequence). CDR3 nucleotide sequence: TGTGCCAGTGGTAACCGGGACAGAGTAGGGGAAAAACTGTTTTTT. It yields the protein CASGNRDRVGEKLFF.

The rearrangement joins TRBV6-5 to TRBJ1-1; 8 bases line up with TRBD1. This CDR3 comprises 16 residues. J was trimmed by 4 bases and V by 4 bases; bases with no gene match: 11. Looked up from germline, CDR1 is MNHEY and CDR2 is SVGAGI. The CDR3 region is CASSSQTGGTSTEAFF. For the CDR3, the DNA is TGTGCCAGCAGTTCTCAAACAGGGGGGACAAGCACTGAAGCTTTCTTT.

This clone was recorded once. CDR3 amino acids: CASSDAGGTDTQYF. The CDR3 coding sequence is TGTGCCAGCAGTGATGCGGGAGGCACAGATACGCAGTATTTT. This chain connects TRBV25-1 to TRBJ2-3; 7 bases match TRBD2. Trimming took 3 bases from V and 1 from J; bases not matched to a gene: 1. Germline CDR1 reads MGHDK; CDR2 reads SYGVNS. The length of the CDR3 is 14 residues.

The chain links TRBV9 to TRBJ2-1; D ambiguous. V was cut by 1 base and J by 5 bases, with 16 bases left in between. The CDR3 totals 16 residues. Looked up from germline, CDR1 is SGDLS and CDR2 is YYNGEE. CDR3 sequence reads: CASSVSTYIGDNEQFF. The CDR3, as DNA: TGTGCCAGCAGCGTAAGCACCTACATTGGAGACAATGAGCAGTTCTTC.

The chain joins TRBV6-1 to TRBJ1-4; 7 nucleotides match TRBD1. The ends lost 5 bases at V and 5 bases at J; junction bases unmatched: 8. The CDR3 extends over 15 amino acids. In germline, CDR1 is MNHNS, CDR2 SASEGT. The CDR3 spells CASSPPGQLNEKLFF. The CDR3 bases are TGTGCCAGCAGTCCACCGGGACAGCTAAATGAAAAACTGTTTTTT.

The chain is built from TRBV6-6 and TRBJ2-7; 7 bases agree with TRBD2. With 2 bases clipped from V and 5 bases from J, the junction kept 6 bases outside the gene matches. This CDR3 is 14 amino acids long. The germline V gene has CDR1 MNHNY and CDR2 SVGAGI (reference sequence). The CDR3 is CASSYSGDVDEQYF. Written as DNA, the CDR3 is TGTGCCAGCAGTTACAGCGGGGATGTAGACGAGCAGTACTTC.

The gene calls are TRBV27 and TRBJ2-7; the match to TRBD2 covers 11 bases. From germline, CDR1 is MNHEY and CDR2 SMNVEV (reference sequence). The CDR3 contains 15 residues. Germline trimming cut 2 bases from V and 1 base from J; bases unmatched to any gene: 1. CDR3 protein: CASSLGTSGSYEQYF. The CDR3 coding sequence is TGTGCCAGCAGTTTAGGGACTAGCGGATCCTACGAGCAGTACTTC.

The chain has TRBV7-9 and TRBJ2-3, with 7 nucleotides matching TRBD1. In germline, CDR1 is SEHNR, CDR2 FQNEAQ (reference sequence). V trimming: 1 base; J trimming: 6 bases; junction bases outside the gene matches: 1. This CDR3 contains 13 residues. As DNA, the CDR3 is TGTGCCAGCAGCTTAGAGGGGGCCGATACGCAGTATTTT. It specifies CASSLEGADTQYF.

The chain carries TRBV2 and TRBJ1-5; a weak D match, TRBD1 (5 bases). The CDR3 extends over 15 amino acids. Germline CDR1 and CDR2: SNHLY and FYNNEI. The V and J ends lost 4 bases and 6 bases respectively, with 16 bases between them. This CDR3 reads CASSAGRGSGQPQHF. In DNA, the CDR3 is TGTGCCAGCAGTGCCGGGAGGGGTTCAGGTCAGCCCCAGCATTTT.

This clone was detected only once. The V call is TRBV25-1, the J call TRBJ2-7, with TRBD2 identical over 8 bases. The CDR3 has 13 residues. V was pared by 10 bases and J by 3 bases, with 8 bases of the junction left unmatched. Germline-derived CDR1 and CDR2 are MGHDK and SYGVNS. The CDR3 DNA sequence: TGTGCCACCCTTGGAGCGGGAGTCTACGAGCAGTACTTC. It translates to CATLGAGVYEQYF.

The chain links TRBV5-6 to TRBJ2-1; TRBD2 aligns across 10 bases. There are 18 residues in the CDR3. V was clipped by 0 bases and J by 7 bases; unmatched bases: 13. Germline V gene data show CDR1 as SGHDT and CDR2 as YYEEEE. CDR3 DNA: TGTGCCAGCAGCTTGGCCCCATCTAAGCGGGAGGGCCGGAATGAGCAGTTCTTC. This sequence encodes CASSLAPSKREGRNEQFF.

As for this clone: The sample has other DNA sequences that encode this CDR3 too. The rearrangement joins TRBV6-1 to TRBJ2-7; D unresolved. With 3 bases removed from V and 4 bases from J, the gap between germline ends came to 4 bases. CDR3 length: 11 amino acids. Germline V lookup: CDR1 MNHNS, CDR2 SASEGT. The DNA for the CDR3 is TGTGCCAGCAGTGATTATTACGAGCAGTACTTC. It specifies CASSDYYEQYF.

J is TRBJ2-3 and V is TRBV5-1; 8 bases are shared with TRBD2. CDR3 size: 14 residues. V gave up 3 bases and J gave up 3 bases; unmatched junction bases: 3. Germline CDR1 and CDR2: SGHRS and YFSETQ. CDR3 amino acids: CASSSTSETDTQYF. The CDR3 DNA reads as TGCGCCAGCAGCTCGACTAGCGAGACAGATACGCAGTATTTT.

The chain recombines TRBV6-5 with TRBJ1-2; a possible D gene is TRBD1 (6 bases). Germline V lookup: CDR1 MNHEY, CDR2 SVGAGI. Trimming stripped 7 bases from V and 0 bases from J, with 15 bases between. The CDR3 extends over 15 amino acids. CDR3 protein: CASKSDRQANYGYTF. Here the CDR3 DNA reads TGTGCCAGCAAATCCGACAGGCAAGCTAACTATGGCTACACCTTC.

The J gene is TRBJ2-3, the V gene TRBV5-4, with D perhaps matching TRBD2 (5 bases). V was clipped by 5 bases and J by 1 base, with 8 bases between them. CDR1 SGHNT and CDR2 YYREEE come from the germline V gene (reference sequence). The CDR3 sequence is 13 residues long. This chain's CDR3 is CASRAGRTDTQYF. The CDR3 region has the DNA TGTGCCAGCAGGGCGGGTCGCACAGATACGCAGTATTTT.

This rearrangement joins TRBV4-2 to TRBJ1-5; D perhaps matches TRBD1 (5 bases). Germline assignment: CDR1 LGHNA and CDR2 YNFKEQ. This CDR3 has 15 amino acids. With 0 bases removed from V and 1 base from J, the gap between germline ends came to 7 bases. The DNA for the CDR3 is TGTGCCAGCAGCCAAGAGGAGGGGAGCAATCAGCCCCAGCATTTT. Translation gives CASSQEEGSNQPQHF.